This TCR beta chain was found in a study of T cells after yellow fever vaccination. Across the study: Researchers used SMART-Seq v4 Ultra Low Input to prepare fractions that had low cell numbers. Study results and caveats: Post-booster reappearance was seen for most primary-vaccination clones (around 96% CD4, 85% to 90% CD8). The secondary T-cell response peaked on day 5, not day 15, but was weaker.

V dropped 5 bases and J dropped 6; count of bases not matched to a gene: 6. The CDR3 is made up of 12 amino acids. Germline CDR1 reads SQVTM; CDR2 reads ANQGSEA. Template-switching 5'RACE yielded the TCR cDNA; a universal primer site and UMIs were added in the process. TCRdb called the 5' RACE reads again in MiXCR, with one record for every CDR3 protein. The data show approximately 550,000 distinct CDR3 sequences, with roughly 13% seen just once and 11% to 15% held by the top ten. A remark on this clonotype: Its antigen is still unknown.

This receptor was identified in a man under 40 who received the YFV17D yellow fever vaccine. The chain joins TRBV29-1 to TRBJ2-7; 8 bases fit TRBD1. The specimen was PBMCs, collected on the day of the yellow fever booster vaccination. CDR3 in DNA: TGCAGCGTTATACAGGGGGTGGGCGAGCAGTACTTC. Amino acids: CSVIQGVGEQYF.